These T cell receptor beta chains were read from a single sample in a study of T cell repertoires in cytomegalovirus infection. TCRdb reprocessed the reads with MiXCR, giving one entry per CDR3 protein. The sample records under 850,000 distinct CDR3 sequences, around a third being singletons. Their recognized antigens are unknown. The sample in question was cultured PBMCs, obtained from culture after CMV antigen stimulation. Receptors were obtained from a human donor in good health (CMV status not recorded). Some clones in this sample may be carry-over from other donors' samples. CDR3s include the opening cysteine and the closing phenylalanine or tryptophan. The D gene is left open where the match is weak. Clone size is shown for a subset of rows, as once, few, many or a class of expanded clone.

v_call: TRBV7-2
j_call: TRBJ2-1
clone_size: -
d_call: -
cdr3_aa: CASSSRLTGNNEQFF
cdr3_nt: TGTGCCAGCAGCTCCCGCCTCACAGGTAACAATGAGCAGTTCTTC

v_call: TRBV2
j_call: TRBJ2-3
clone_size: few
d_call: TRBD2
cdr3_aa: CASSERASGRGDTQYF
cdr3_nt: TGTGCCAGCAGTGAGCGGGCTAGCGGACGGGGAGATACGCAGTATTTT

v_call: TRBV11-2
j_call: TRBJ2-5
clone_size: -
d_call: TRBD2
cdr3_aa: CASSSEAGRGETQYF
cdr3_nt: TGTGCCAGCAGCTCCGAAGCGGGGCGAGGGGAGACCCAGTACTTC

v_call: TRBV11-1
j_call: TRBJ2-5
clone_size: few
d_call: -
cdr3_aa: CASSLTAPPQETQYF
cdr3_nt: TGTGCCAGCAGCTTGACAGCCCCACCCCAAGAGACCCAGTACTTC

v_call: TRBV20-1
j_call: TRBJ1-1
clone_size: -
d_call: TRBD1
cdr3_aa: CSARVANRGKAFF
cdr3_nt: TGCAGTGCTAGAGTGGCGAACAGGGGGAAAGCTTTCTTT

v_call: TRBV7-2
j_call: TRBJ2-7
clone_size: -
d_call: TRBD2
cdr3_aa: CASLAGVEQYF
cdr3_nt: TGTGCCAGCCTAGCGGGAGTTGAGCAGTACTTC

v_call: TRBV6-1
j_call: TRBJ2-5
clone_size: few
d_call: TRBD2
cdr3_aa: CASSERRRASGVGETQYF
cdr3_nt: TGTGCCAGCAGTGAACGGCGGCGGGCTAGCGGGGTCGGAGAGACCCAGTACTTC

v_call: TRBV7-2
j_call: TRBJ1-2
clone_size: many
d_call: -
cdr3_aa: CASSQNAGAGGYTF
cdr3_nt: TGTGCCAGCAGCCAGAATGCGGGGGCTGGCGGCTACACCTTC

v_call: TRBV23-1
j_call: TRBJ2-7
clone_size: -
d_call: TRBD1
cdr3_aa: CASSQSGDRGYEQYF
cdr3_nt: TGCGCCAGCAGTCAATCGGGGGACAGGGGATACGAGCAGTACTTC

v_call: TRBV2
j_call: TRBJ1-1
clone_size: few
d_call: -
cdr3_aa: CASNWGLMNTEAFF
cdr3_nt: TGTGCCAGCAACTGGGGACTCATGAACACTGAAGCTTTCTTT

v_call: TRBV7-6
j_call: TRBJ1-1
clone_size: few
d_call: -
cdr3_aa: CASSFTLGVNTEAFF
cdr3_nt: TGTGCCAGCAGCTTTACGCTGGGGGTGAACACTGAAGCTTTCTTT

v_call: TRBV19
j_call: TRBJ2-1
clone_size: -
d_call: TRBD2
cdr3_aa: CASSKGGVDEQFF
cdr3_nt: TGTGCCAGTAGCAAGGGAGGGGTTGATGAGCAGTTCTTC

v_call: TRBV7-2
j_call: TRBJ2-7
clone_size: few
d_call: TRBD1
cdr3_aa: CASSFTLQGADEQYF
cdr3_nt: TGTGCCAGCAGCTTCACATTACAGGGGGCGGACGAGCAGTACTTC

v_call: TRBV6-2/TRBV6-3
j_call: TRBJ2-1
clone_size: -
d_call: TRBD2
cdr3_aa: CASRGGNEQFF
cdr3_nt: TGTGCCAGCAGGGGGGGGAATGAGCAGTTCTTC

v_call: TRBV20-1
j_call: TRBJ2-1
clone_size: few
d_call: -
cdr3_aa: CSAYPSALLYNEQFF
cdr3_nt: TGCAGTGCTTACCCCTCCGCATTACTATACAATGAGCAGTTCTTC

v_call: TRBV20-1
j_call: TRBJ2-3
clone_size: -
d_call: TRBD2
cdr3_aa: CSAYGSSGRPDTQYF
cdr3_nt: TGCAGTGCTTATGGCTCTAGCGGGAGGCCAGATACGCAGTATTTT

v_call: TRBV7-8
j_call: TRBJ2-5
clone_size: -
d_call: TRBD2
cdr3_aa: CASRPPAGEETQYF
cdr3_nt: TGTGCCAGCAGACCCCCCGCGGGGGAAGAGACCCAGTACTTC

v_call: TRBV2
j_call: TRBJ1-1
clone_size: once
d_call: -
cdr3_aa: CASVGENTEAFF
cdr3_nt: TGTGCCAGCGTCGGGGAGAATACTGAAGCTTTCTTT

v_call: TRBV10-3
j_call: TRBJ2-7
clone_size: -
d_call: -
cdr3_aa: CAISDNDYEQYF
cdr3_nt: TGTGCCATCAGTGACAACGACTACGAGCAGTACTTC

v_call: TRBV27
j_call: TRBJ2-7
clone_size: -
d_call: -
cdr3_aa: CASSQYDRISYEQYF
cdr3_nt: TGTGCCAGCAGTCAATACGACAGAATCTCCTACGAGCAGTACTTC

v_call: TRBV2
j_call: TRBJ1-2
clone_size: -
d_call: -
cdr3_aa: CASSGEGLGGYTF
cdr3_nt: TGTGCCAGCAGTGGTGAGGGGCTTGGTGGCTACACCTTC

v_call: TRBV6-5
j_call: TRBJ1-1
clone_size: once
d_call: -
cdr3_aa: CASSYFKGTEAFF
cdr3_nt: TGTGCCAGCAGTTACTTTAAGGGAACTGAAGCTTTCTTT

v_call: TRBV6-7
j_call: TRBJ1-1
clone_size: -
d_call: -
cdr3_aa: CASIGTSPENTEAFF
cdr3_nt: TGTGCCAGCATCGGGACTTCTCCAGAGAACACTGAAGCTTTCTTT

v_call: TRBV20-1
j_call: TRBJ2-3
clone_size: -
d_call: -
cdr3_aa: CSARIADTDTQYF
cdr3_nt: TGCAGTGCCCGGATCGCCGACACAGATACGCAGTATTTT

v_call: TRBV20-1
j_call: TRBJ2-2
clone_size: -
d_call: -
cdr3_aa: CSASPGITGELFF
cdr3_nt: TGCAGTGCTAGCCCGGGTATCACCGGGGAGCTGTTTTTT

v_call: TRBV5-6
j_call: TRBJ2-7
clone_size: -
d_call: TRBD1
cdr3_aa: CASSAGTGATYEQYF
cdr3_nt: TGTGCCAGCAGCGCAGGGACAGGGGCTACTTACGAGCAGTACTTC

v_call: TRBV28
j_call: TRBJ2-5
clone_size: -
d_call: -
cdr3_aa: CATKSDPEETQYF
cdr3_nt: TGTGCCACCAAATCAGACCCCGAAGAGACCCAGTACTTC

v_call: TRBV19
j_call: TRBJ1-5
clone_size: -
d_call: TRBD1
cdr3_aa: CASSIRGPGNQPQHF
cdr3_nt: TGTGCCAGTAGTATTAGGGGGCCGGGCAATCAGCCCCAGCATTTT

v_call: TRBV6-2/TRBV6-3
j_call: TRBJ2-5
clone_size: -
d_call: TRBD2
cdr3_aa: CASSPQTSGSGETQYF
cdr3_nt: TGTGCCAGCAGCCCGCAGACTAGCGGGAGTGGGGAGACCCAGTACTTC

v_call: TRBV7-9
j_call: TRBJ2-7
clone_size: few
d_call: -
cdr3_aa: CASSLSGSNNEQYF
cdr3_nt: TGTGCCAGCAGCTTATCGGGAAGCAACAACGAGCAGTACTTC

v_call: TRBV2
j_call: TRBJ2-2
clone_size: few
d_call: -
cdr3_aa: CASSDERTGELFF
cdr3_nt: TGTGCCAGCAGTGATGAGAGAACCGGGGAGCTGTTTTTT

v_call: TRBV4-1
j_call: TRBJ2-7
clone_size: few
d_call: TRBD1
cdr3_aa: CASSPGQGGIYEQYF
cdr3_nt: TGCGCCAGCAGCCCTGGACAGGGGGGAATCTACGAGCAGTACTTC

v_call: TRBV3-1
j_call: TRBJ2-6
clone_size: few
d_call: -
cdr3_aa: CATSLGRMISSGANVLTF
cdr3_nt: TGTGCCACCTCCCTCGGCAGGATGATCTCCTCTGGGGCCAACGTCCTGACTTTC

v_call: TRBV7-9
j_call: TRBJ1-5
clone_size: -
d_call: -
cdr3_aa: CASSAQGRQPQHF
cdr3_nt: TGTGCCAGCAGCGCTCAGGGGAGGCAGCCCCAGCATTTT

v_call: TRBV6-1
j_call: TRBJ1-2
clone_size: -
d_call: TRBD1
cdr3_aa: CASSPDRGQDGYTF
cdr3_nt: TGTGCCAGCAGCCCTGACAGGGGGCAAGATGGCTACACCTTC

v_call: TRBV10-3
j_call: TRBJ2-1
clone_size: -
d_call: TRBD2
cdr3_aa: CAISEQLAGADNEQFF
cdr3_nt: TGTGCCATCAGTGAGCAACTAGCGGGGGCCGATAATGAGCAGTTCTTC

v_call: TRBV7-6
j_call: TRBJ1-3
clone_size: -
d_call: TRBD1
cdr3_aa: CASSTRQGLRDVAGNTIYF
cdr3_nt: TGTGCCAGCAGCACACGACAGGGTTTAAGAGACGTTGCTGGAAACACCATATATTTT

v_call: TRBV14
j_call: TRBJ2-6
clone_size: -
d_call: -
cdr3_aa: CASSHAAQGGDGANVLTF
cdr3_nt: TGTGCCAGCAGCCACGCTGCCCAGGGGGGAGATGGGGCCAACGTCCTGACTTTC

v_call: TRBV7-2
j_call: TRBJ2-7
clone_size: many
d_call: TRBD2
cdr3_aa: CASSFASGAPYEQYF
cdr3_nt: TGTGCCAGCAGCTTTGCTAGCGGGGCCCCCTACGAGCAGTACTTC

v_call: TRBV18
j_call: TRBJ1-2
clone_size: -
d_call: TRBD1
cdr3_aa: CASSPQGGDYGYTF
cdr3_nt: TGTGCCAGCTCACCTCAGGGGGGAGATTATGGCTACACCTTC

v_call: TRBV10-2
j_call: TRBJ2-7
clone_size: -
d_call: -
cdr3_aa: CASSESATGAYEQYF
cdr3_nt: TGCGCCAGCAGTGAGTCCGCGACAGGAGCCTACGAGCAGTACTTC

v_call: TRBV7-8
j_call: TRBJ2-3
clone_size: -
d_call: TRBD2
cdr3_aa: CASSFLAGGTTDTQYF
cdr3_nt: TGTGCCAGCAGCTTTCTAGCGGGGGGGACCACAGATACGCAGTATTTT

v_call: TRBV12-3/TRBV12-4
j_call: TRBJ1-3
clone_size: -
d_call: -
cdr3_aa: CASSLRGYGNTIYF
cdr3_nt: TGTGCCAGCAGTTTACGGGGGTACGGAAACACCATATATTTT

v_call: TRBV18
j_call: TRBJ2-1
clone_size: -
d_call: -
cdr3_aa: CASSPPGTGNNEQFF
cdr3_nt: TGTGCCAGCTCACCACCCGGAACAGGGAACAATGAGCAGTTCTTC

v_call: TRBV5-4
j_call: TRBJ2-3
clone_size: -
d_call: TRBD2
cdr3_aa: CASSFIAGEADTQYF
cdr3_nt: TGTGCCAGCAGCTTTATAGCGGGAGAGGCAGATACGCAGTATTTT

v_call: TRBV11-2
j_call: TRBJ2-7
clone_size: -
d_call: -
cdr3_aa: CATKGGGSYEQYF
cdr3_nt: TGTGCCACTAAAGGGGGAGGGAGCTACGAGCAGTACTTC

v_call: TRBV10-3
j_call: TRBJ2-7
clone_size: few
d_call: -
cdr3_aa: CAISELERYEQYF
cdr3_nt: TGTGCCATCAGTGAGTTAGAGCGGTACGAGCAGTACTTC

v_call: TRBV4-1
j_call: TRBJ1-1
clone_size: few
d_call: -
cdr3_aa: CASSQVMGREDTEAFF
cdr3_nt: TGCGCCAGCAGCCAAGTAATGGGGCGAGAGGACACTGAAGCTTTCTTT

v_call: TRBV18
j_call: TRBJ1-4
clone_size: few
d_call: -
cdr3_aa: CASSLIGTPKVDEKLFF
cdr3_nt: TGTGCCAGCTCACTGATCGGGACGCCCAAGGTGGACGAAAAACTGTTTTTT

v_call: TRBV12-3/TRBV12-4
j_call: TRBJ1-4
clone_size: few
d_call: TRBD1
cdr3_aa: CASSFFQGANEKLFF
cdr3_nt: TGTGCCAGCAGTTTTTTTCAGGGGGCTAATGAAAAACTGTTTTTT

v_call: TRBV7-3
j_call: TRBJ2-7
clone_size: -
d_call: TRBD2
cdr3_aa: CASSPSSGFRSYEQYF
cdr3_nt: TGTGCCAGCAGCCCAAGTAGCGGGTTCCGCTCCTACGAGCAGTACTTC

v_call: TRBV4-1
j_call: TRBJ1-2
clone_size: few
d_call: -
cdr3_aa: CASSQVGLLGYTF
cdr3_nt: TGCGCCAGCAGCCAAGTCGGACTACTGGGCTACACCTTC

v_call: TRBV27
j_call: TRBJ1-5
clone_size: -
d_call: -
cdr3_aa: CASSRDNVDQPQHF
cdr3_nt: TGTGCCAGCAGCCGGGACAATGTCGATCAGCCCCAGCATTTT

v_call: TRBV4-1
j_call: TRBJ1-1
clone_size: few
d_call: TRBD1
cdr3_aa: CASSRDPGQGWTEAFF
cdr3_nt: TGCGCCAGCAGCCGAGACCCGGGACAGGGATGGACTGAAGCTTTCTTT

v_call: TRBV7-2
j_call: TRBJ2-1
clone_size: many
d_call: TRBD2
cdr3_aa: CASRQTSGVHNEQFF
cdr3_nt: TGTGCCAGCAGGCAGACTAGCGGGGTCCACAATGAGCAGTTCTTC

v_call: TRBV4-3
j_call: TRBJ2-7
clone_size: -
d_call: -
cdr3_aa: CASSHTLVGTYEQYF
cdr3_nt: TGCGCCAGCAGCCATACTCTTGTAGGGACCTACGAGCAGTACTTC

v_call: TRBV24-1
j_call: TRBJ2-3
clone_size: -
d_call: TRBD2
cdr3_aa: CATSGQRGTTDTQYF
cdr3_nt: TGTGCCACCAGTGGGCAGCGGGGGACCACAGATACGCAGTATTTT

v_call: TRBV11-2
j_call: TRBJ2-7
clone_size: -
d_call: -
cdr3_aa: CASSLALNLGLRYEQYF
cdr3_nt: TGTGCCAGCAGCTTAGCCCTCAATTTGGGCCTCCGGTACGAGCAGTACTTC

v_call: TRBV29-1
j_call: TRBJ2-1
clone_size: -
d_call: TRBD1
cdr3_aa: CSVQSDRGYEQFF
cdr3_nt: TGCAGCGTCCAGAGTGACAGGGGGTATGAGCAGTTCTTC